Listed below are T cell receptor beta chains from one sample, sequenced in a study of T cells in Graves' hyperthyroidism and ophthalmopathy. TCRdb fed the multiplex PCR reads into MiXCR, producing one record per CDR3 protein. The data contain some 550,000 distinct CDR3 sequences, under 25% of them singletons. The sequencing sample was made of blood. Receptor source: a man in his late teens or twenties with Graves' hyperthyroidism. The CDR3 runs from the conserved cysteine through the conserved F or W. Fields, in order: CDR3 DNA, CDR3 protein, D gene, clone size, V gene, J gene. The D gene is left open where the match is weak. Clone size is shown for a subset of rows, as once, few, many or a class of expanded clone.

TGTGCCAGCAGTGAGGGATGGTACGAGCAGTACTTC	CASSEGWYEQYF	-	many	TRBV2	TRBJ2-7
TGTGCCAGCAGTTCGCGACAGTACAATCAGCCCCAGCATTTT	CASSSRQYNQPQHF	-	-	TRBV27	TRBJ1-5
TGTGCCAGCAGCTTAAGGTCCAAGACAGGGGGCTGGGAGACCCAGTACTTC	CASSLRSKTGGWETQYF	TRBD1	few	TRBV11-3	TRBJ2-5
TGTGCCAGCAGTTGGGGGAACAGGAAAGAGACCCAGTACTTC	CASSWGNRKETQYF	-	few	TRBV6-5	TRBJ2-5
TGCGCCAGCAGCCAAGTCTATCGAAGGTCGAACACTGAAGCTTTCTTT	CASSQVYRRSNTEAFF	-	-	TRBV4-1	TRBJ1-1
TGCAGTGCGGACAGGGACTTAGAAGAGACCCAGTACTTC	CSADRDLEETQYF	TRBD1	many	TRBV20-1	TRBJ2-5
TGCGCCAGCGGGCCCGAGGGGACACCCTATGGCTACACCTTC	CASGPEGTPYGYTF	-	many	TRBV5-1	TRBJ1-2
TGCGCCAGCAGCCTCCTACAGGCCTCCGAGCAGTACTTC	CASSLLQASEQYF	-	few	TRBV4-1	TRBJ2-7
TGTGCCAGCAGTTCGTGGACAAGGCATGACGGGGAGCTGTTTTTT	CASSSWTRHDGELFF	-	once	TRBV7-8	TRBJ2-2
TGTGCCAGCAGCCAAGGGATACAGGGCCCCGGGGAGCTGTTTTTT	CASSQGIQGPGELFF	-	few	TRBV7-6	TRBJ2-2
TGCGCCAGCAGCCCGTCGATAAGGGGGTTCACTGAAGCTTTCTTT	CASSPSIRGFTEAFF	-	many	TRBV4-1	TRBJ1-1
TGTGCCAGCAGCCCGACGGGGGCCACTGAAGCTTTCTTT	CASSPTGATEAFF	-	many	TRBV11-2	TRBJ1-1
TGTGCCAGCAGTGTAGACAGGGGCGCCTTGCCTGGCAATCAGCCCCAGCATTTT	CASSVDRGALPGNQPQHF	TRBD1	few	TRBV6-1	TRBJ1-5
TGTGCCAGCAGCTTACCCGCTAGGACCGAGCAGTACTTC	CASSLPARTEQYF	-	many	TRBV7-2	TRBJ2-7
TGTGCCAGCAGCCCCCGGAGGACTAGCTACACCGGGGAGCTGTTTTTT	CASSPRRTSYTGELFF	TRBD2	-	TRBV3-1	TRBJ2-2
TGTGCCAGCAGCGTGCTGTTAAATCAGCCCCAGCATTTT	CASSVLLNQPQHF	-	many	TRBV19	TRBJ1-5
TGCAGTGCTAGAGCAGGGGACAGGACCTACGAGCAGTACTTC	CSARAGDRTYEQYF	TRBD1	many	TRBV20-1	TRBJ2-7
TGTGCCAGCAGCCGGACAGGAAAGCCCCAGCATTTT	CASSRTGKPQHF	TRBD1	many	TRBV13	TRBJ1-5
TGCGCCAGCAGCGGGACAGCGGACAGCTCCTACGAGCAGTACTTC	CASSGTADSSYEQYF	TRBD1	many	TRBV5-1	TRBJ2-7
TGTGCCAGCAGCACCCCCTCAGGGGAAAAACTGTTTTTT	CASSTPSGEKLFF	-	many	TRBV7-2	TRBJ1-4
TGTGCCAGCAGTTTATTAGCGGCTAATTCACCCCTCCACTTT	CASSLLAANSPLHF	-	-	TRBV27	TRBJ1-6
TGTGCCAGCAGCCCGGGCGAAGAGACCCAGTACTTC	CASSPGEETQYF	-	many	TRBV7-6	TRBJ2-5
TGTGCCAGCAGTGAATCTGGGATGGTAGTCTACGAGCAGTACTTC	CASSESGMVVYEQYF	-	few	TRBV2	TRBJ2-7
TGTGCCAGCACCAGCTCCTACGAGCAGTACTTC	CASTSSYEQYF	-	many	TRBV28	TRBJ2-7
TGTGCCAGCAGGGAGCTGGAGGACTATGGCTACACCTTC	CASRELEDYGYTF	-	many	TRBV6-2/TRBV6-3	TRBJ1-2
TGTGCCAGCAGCTATGACAGGGGGCCTTATGGCTACACCTTC	CASSYDRGPYGYTF	TRBD1	few	TRBV5-5	TRBJ1-2
TGTGCCAGCAGTTCCGGGTCCGGCTACGAGCAGTACTTC	CASSSGSGYEQYF	-	-	TRBV27	TRBJ2-7
TGTGCCAGCAGCTCCCCCCAATCGGAGGAGCAGTACTTC	CASSSPQSEEQYF	-	-	TRBV7-3	TRBJ2-7
TGTGCCAGCAGCTCTTCTGGGAATTTGAACACTGAAGCTTTCTTT	CASSSSGNLNTEAFF	-	-	TRBV7-2	TRBJ1-1
TGCAGTGCTAGAGATTTCGGGGGGGGCGGAAGTTACATTCAGTACTTC	CSARDFGGGGSYIQYF	TRBD2	-	TRBV20-1	TRBJ2-4
TGTGCCAGCAGGGACTCAGGGGCCTACGAGCAGTACTTC	CASRDSGAYEQYF	-	many	TRBV27	TRBJ2-7
TGCAGCGTTACTAGCGGGAGTATCTACGAGCAGTACTTC	CSVTSGSIYEQYF	TRBD2	-	TRBV29-1	TRBJ2-7
TGTGCCAGCAGCCCAGCCGGGACAGGATTCTACGAGCAGTACTTC	CASSPAGTGFYEQYF	TRBD1	many	TRBV11-2	TRBJ2-7
TGTGCCAGCAGCCACCCCTCATTGGAATACTCTGGAAACACCATATATTTT	CASSHPSLEYSGNTIYF	-	few	TRBV3-1	TRBJ1-3
TGCAGCGTTGAAGACAGGGAAGGAAACACCATATATTTT	CSVEDREGNTIYF	-	many	TRBV29-1	TRBJ1-3
TGTGCCAGCAGTGAAGGAAAGGCGTATAGGGCCGGGGAGCTGTTTTTT	CASSEGKAYRAGELFF	-	-	TRBV6-1	TRBJ2-2
TGTGCCAGCAGTTACGTTTCGGCAGGGAAAGATAGCAATCAGCCCCAGCATTTT	CASSYVSAGKDSNQPQHF	-	-	TRBV6-2/TRBV6-3	TRBJ1-5
TGTGCCAGCACCACGACAGTACAAGAGACCCAGTACTTC	CASTTTVQETQYF	-	-	TRBV6-1	TRBJ2-5
TGTGCCAGCAGTGGGTGGGAGACCCAGTACTTC	CASSGWETQYF	-	many	TRBV25-1	TRBJ2-5
TGTGCCACCAGCAGAGCGGCTCTCTCTGGAAACACCATATATTTT	CATSRAALSGNTIYF	-	many	TRBV15	TRBJ1-3
TGTGCCAGCAGTTTCTCGACAGTCTACGAGCAGTACTTC	CASSFSTVYEQYF	-	many	TRBV2	TRBJ2-7
TGCGCCAGCAGCCCATGGCAGCGGGGCTACGAGCAGTACTTC	CASSPWQRGYEQYF	TRBD2	many	TRBV5-1	TRBJ2-7
TGTGCCACCAGCAGAAATCGGACAGGCGGGGCGGGCGGGGAGCTGTTTTTT	CATSRNRTGGAGGELFF	-	once	TRBV15	TRBJ2-2
TGTGCCAGCAGCCCCTGGGGGGGAGGGGACACTGAAGCTTTCTTT	CASSPWGGGDTEAFF	-	-	TRBV7-9	TRBJ1-1
TGCGCCAGCAGCTTTGAACACCCTTCTGGAAACACCATATATTTT	CASSFEHPSGNTIYF	-	-	TRBV5-1	TRBJ1-3
TGCAGTGCTGCCTTCCTGCGAAAGGGGGAAGCTTTCTTT	CSAAFLRKGEAFF	-	many	TRBV20-1	TRBJ1-1
TGTGCCAGCAGCCAAACCGGGACAGGGGGCAATGACTACACCTTC	CASSQTGTGGNDYTF	TRBD1	-	TRBV3-1	TRBJ1-2
TGTGCCATCAGCCAAGGACAGGGGGCTCGGGGCCCACCTGAAGCTTTCTTT	CAISQGQGARGPPEAFF	TRBD1	few	TRBV10-3	TRBJ1-1
TGTGCCAGCAGAACCGGGACAGGGGGCCGCTGGGACACTGAAGCTTTCTTT	CASRTGTGGRWDTEAFF	TRBD1	-	TRBV6-1	TRBJ1-1
TGCAGTGCCGACGGGGGGCACCAAGAGACCCAGTACTTC	CSADGGHQETQYF	-	many	TRBV20-1	TRBJ2-5
TGTGCCAGCAGATACAGGGGGCTGGGCAATCAGCCCCAGCATTTT	CASRYRGLGNQPQHF	TRBD1	many	TRBV28	TRBJ1-5
TGCGCCAGCAGCCAATATCCGGTGGCCTCCGAGCAGTACTTC	CASSQYPVASEQYF	-	-	TRBV4-1	TRBJ2-7
TGTGCCAGTAGGACAGACTACGAGCAGTACTTC	CASRTDYEQYF	-	-	TRBV6-2/TRBV6-3	TRBJ2-7
TGTGCCAGCAGTTTTTTAGGCGGGGGGGCGGAAGAGACCCAGTACTTC	CASSFLGGGAEETQYF	TRBD2	-	TRBV12-3/TRBV12-4	TRBJ2-5
TGCGCCAGCAGCCTGGGACTAGCGGCAACGGGGCAGTACTTC	CASSLGLAATGQYF	TRBD2	-	TRBV5-1	TRBJ2-7
TGTGCCAGCAGCTTAGACGGTCTGAATCGAGGGAGCAATCAGCCCCAGCATTTT	CASSLDGLNRGSNQPQHF	-	many	TRBV11-2	TRBJ1-5
TGTGCCAGCAGTTTTGTGGCGGGAGGGCCGTTGTATGAGACCCAGTACTTC	CASSFVAGGPLYETQYF	TRBD2	-	TRBV27	TRBJ2-5
TGTGCCAGCAGTATTAGCGTCCAGCAGTACTTC	CASSISVQQYF	-	-	TRBV28	TRBJ2-7
TGTGCCAGCGGCCCCCTACAGGGCGGCGGGGAGCTGTTTTTT	CASGPLQGGGELFF	-	many	TRBV6-2/TRBV6-3	TRBJ2-2